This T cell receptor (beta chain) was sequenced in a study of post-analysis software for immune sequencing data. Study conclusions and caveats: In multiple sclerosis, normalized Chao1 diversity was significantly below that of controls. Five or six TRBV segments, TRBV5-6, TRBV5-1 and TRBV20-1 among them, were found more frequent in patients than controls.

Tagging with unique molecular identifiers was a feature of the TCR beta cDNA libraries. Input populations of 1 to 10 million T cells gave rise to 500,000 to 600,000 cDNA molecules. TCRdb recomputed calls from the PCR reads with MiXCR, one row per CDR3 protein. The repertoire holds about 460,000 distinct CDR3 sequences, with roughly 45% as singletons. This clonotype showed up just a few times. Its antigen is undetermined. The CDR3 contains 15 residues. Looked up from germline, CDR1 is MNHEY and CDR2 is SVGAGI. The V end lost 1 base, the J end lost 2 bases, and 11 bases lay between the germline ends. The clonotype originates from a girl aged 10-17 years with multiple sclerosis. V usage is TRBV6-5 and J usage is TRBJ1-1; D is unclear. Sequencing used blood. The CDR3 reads CASSYYRRINTEAFF. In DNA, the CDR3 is TGTGCCAGCAGTTACTACAGACGGATCAACACTGAAGCTTTCTTT.